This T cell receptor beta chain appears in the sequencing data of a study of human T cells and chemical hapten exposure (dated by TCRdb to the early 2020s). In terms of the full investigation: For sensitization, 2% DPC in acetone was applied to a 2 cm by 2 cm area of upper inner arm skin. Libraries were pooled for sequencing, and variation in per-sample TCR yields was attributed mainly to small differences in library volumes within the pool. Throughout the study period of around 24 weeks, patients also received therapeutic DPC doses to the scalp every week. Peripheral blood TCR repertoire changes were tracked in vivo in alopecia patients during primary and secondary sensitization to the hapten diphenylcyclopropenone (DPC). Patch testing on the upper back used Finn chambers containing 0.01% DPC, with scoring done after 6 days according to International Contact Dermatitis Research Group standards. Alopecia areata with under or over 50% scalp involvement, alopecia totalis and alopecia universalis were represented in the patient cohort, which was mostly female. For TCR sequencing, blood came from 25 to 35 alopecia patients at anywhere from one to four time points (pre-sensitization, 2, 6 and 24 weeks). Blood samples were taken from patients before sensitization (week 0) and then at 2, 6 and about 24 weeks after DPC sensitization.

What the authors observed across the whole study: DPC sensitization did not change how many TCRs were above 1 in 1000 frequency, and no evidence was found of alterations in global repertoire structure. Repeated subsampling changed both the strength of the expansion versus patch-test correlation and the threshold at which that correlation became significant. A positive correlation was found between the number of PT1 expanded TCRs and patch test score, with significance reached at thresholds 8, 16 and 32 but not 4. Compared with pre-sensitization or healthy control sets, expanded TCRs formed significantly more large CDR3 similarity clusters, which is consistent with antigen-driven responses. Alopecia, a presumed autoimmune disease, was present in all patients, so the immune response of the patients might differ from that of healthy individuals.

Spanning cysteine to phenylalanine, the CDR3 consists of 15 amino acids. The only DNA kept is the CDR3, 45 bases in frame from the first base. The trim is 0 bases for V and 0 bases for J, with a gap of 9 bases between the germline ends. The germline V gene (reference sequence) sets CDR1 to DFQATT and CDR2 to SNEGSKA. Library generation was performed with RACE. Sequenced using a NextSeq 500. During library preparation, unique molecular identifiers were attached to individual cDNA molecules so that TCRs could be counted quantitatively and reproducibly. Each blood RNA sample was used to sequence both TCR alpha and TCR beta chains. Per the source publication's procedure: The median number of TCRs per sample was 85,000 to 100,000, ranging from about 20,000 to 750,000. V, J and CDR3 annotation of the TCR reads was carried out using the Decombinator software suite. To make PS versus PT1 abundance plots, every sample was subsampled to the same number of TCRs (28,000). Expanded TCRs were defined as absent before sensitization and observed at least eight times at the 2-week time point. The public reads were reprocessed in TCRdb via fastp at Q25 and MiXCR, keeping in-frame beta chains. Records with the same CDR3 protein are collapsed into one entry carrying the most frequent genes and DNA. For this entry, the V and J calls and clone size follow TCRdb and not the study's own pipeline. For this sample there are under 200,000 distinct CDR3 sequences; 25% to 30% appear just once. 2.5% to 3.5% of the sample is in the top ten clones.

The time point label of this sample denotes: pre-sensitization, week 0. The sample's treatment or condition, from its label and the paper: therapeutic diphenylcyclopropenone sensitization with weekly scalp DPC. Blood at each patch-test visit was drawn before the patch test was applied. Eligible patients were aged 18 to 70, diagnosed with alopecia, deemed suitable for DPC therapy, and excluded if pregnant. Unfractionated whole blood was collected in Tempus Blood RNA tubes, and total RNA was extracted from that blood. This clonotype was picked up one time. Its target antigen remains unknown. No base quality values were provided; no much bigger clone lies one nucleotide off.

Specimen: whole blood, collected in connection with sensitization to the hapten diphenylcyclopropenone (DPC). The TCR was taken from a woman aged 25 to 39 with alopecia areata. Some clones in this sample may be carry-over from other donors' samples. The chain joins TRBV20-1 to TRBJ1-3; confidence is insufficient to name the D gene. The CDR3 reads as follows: CSARDQQSSGNTIYF. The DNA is TGCAGTGCTAGAGATCAGCAGAGCTCTGGAAACACCATATATTTT.